The rows below give T cell receptor beta chains drawn from one sample of a study of response to subunit inactivated influenza vaccine. TCRdb re-called the RT-PCR reads with MiXCR, one entry per CDR3 protein. This sample has 500,000 or so distinct CDR3 sequences; 9.5% to 13% occur once, and the top ten carry approximately 12%. Material: PBMCs from blood, obtained around seven weeks after vaccination. Receptors originate from a man aged 50 to 60 who received an inactivated influenza vaccine. CDR3s include the opening cysteine and the closing phenylalanine or tryptophan. D genes are given only for firm matches. Clone size is shown for a subset of rows, as once, few, many or a class of expanded clone.

V gene,CDR3 length,clone size,D gene,J gene,CDR3 DNA,CDR3 protein
TRBV4-2,15,.,.,TRBJ2-3,TGTGCCAGCAGCCAAGATGGAGGGCGAGCAGATACGCAGTATTTT,CASSQDGGRADTQYF
TRBV20-1,12,.,.,TRBJ2-7,TGCAGTGCTAGCCAGGGGACCTACGAGCAGTACTTC,CSASQGTYEQYF
TRBV6-2/TRBV6-3,14,few,.,TRBJ2-7,TGTGCCAGCAAACCCCTGGCAGCAGTCTACGAGCAGTACTTC,CASKPLAAVYEQYF
TRBV10-3,13,few,TRBD1,TRBJ2-3,TGTGCCATCAGCCTACAGGGGGCAGATACGCAGTATTTT,CAISLQGADTQYF
TRBV18,17,.,TRBD2,TRBJ2-1,TGTGCCAGCTCACCATTACGGACTAGCGGGAATTCGAATGAGCAGTTCTTC,CASSPLRTSGNSNEQFF
TRBV4-2,14,.,.,TRBJ1-5,TGTGCCAGCAGCCAAGATCCCAGAAATCAGCCCCAGCATTTT,CASSQDPRNQPQHF
TRBV7-9,14,.,.,TRBJ2-5,TGTGCCAGCAGCTTAACAGCAGGGAGGGAGACCCAGTACTTC,CASSLTAGRETQYF
TRBV20-1,13,few,TRBD1,TRBJ1-5,TGCAGTGTGTCCAACAGGGGGAATCCTCCCCAGCATTTT,CSVSNRGNPPQHF
TRBV28,13,.,.,TRBJ2-7,TGTGCCAGCAGCCTTGCTGGATCGGAGGAGCAGTACTTC,CASSLAGSEEQYF
TRBV10-3,15,few,TRBD2,TRBJ2-3,TGTGCCATCAACCCACTAGCGGGGGAGGCAGATACGCAGTATTTT,CAINPLAGEADTQYF
TRBV10-3,16,few,.,TRBJ2-2,TGTGCCATCAGTGAGAAATCGGCAACGAACACCGGGGAGCTGTTTTTT,CAISEKSATNTGELFF
TRBV20-1,14,.,TRBD1,TRBJ2-2,TGCAGTGCTAGGGGGGACAGGGAGAGCGGGGAGCTGTTTTTT,CSARGDRESGELFF
TRBV10-3,12,few,.,TRBJ2-5,TGTGCCATCAGTGACGGCCAAGAGACCCAGTACTTC,CAISDGQETQYF
TRBV12-3/TRBV12-4,13,.,.,TRBJ2-7,TGTGCCAGCAGTTTAGTTCCGGTCCACGAGCAGTACTTC,CASSLVPVHEQYF
TRBV20-1,12,.,.,TRBJ2-3,TGCAGTGCTAGTCCGGGGGCAGATACGCAGTATTTT,CSASPGADTQYF
TRBV15,17,many,.,TRBJ1-3,TGTGCCACCAGCAGAACGTTTATGGGGAGTCGTGGAAACACCATATATTTT,CATSRTFMGSRGNTIYF
TRBV29-1,15,few,.,TRBJ1-2,TGCAGCGTTGAAGGAGGAGAAGAGGGCCGCTATGGCTACACCTTC,CSVEGGEEGRYGYTF
TRBV25-1,13,few,.,TRBJ1-1,TGTGCCAGCAGCGGGAGTGTTGACACTGAAGCTTTCTTT,CASSGSVDTEAFF
TRBV12-3/TRBV12-4,16,.,TRBD1,TRBJ2-2,TGTGCCAGCAGCCCTCGCCCTACAGGGGTCACCGGGGAGCTGTTTTTT,CASSPRPTGVTGELFF
TRBV5-6,15,.,TRBD1,TRBJ2-7,TGTGCCAGCAGCAAGCCGGACAGGTCCAACTACGAGCAGTACTTC,CASSKPDRSNYEQYF
TRBV28,17,.,TRBD2,TRBJ2-2,TGTGCCAGCAGGCGATTGGGACTAGCGGGGAACACCGGGGAGCTGTTTTTT,CASRRLGLAGNTGELFF
TRBV24-1,15,once,.,TRBJ2-5,TGTGCCACCAGTGACCCCGGCGGGCGCCAAGAGACCCAGTACTTC,CATSDPGGRQETQYF
TRBV24-1,13,.,.,TRBJ1-5,TGTGCCACCAGTCCGGGACGGGGTCAGCCCCAGCATTTT,CATSPGRGQPQHF
TRBV4-3,17,.,.,TRBJ2-7,TGCGCCAGCAGCCAACCCAGACCGGGGCAGGGTACCTACGAGCAGTACTTC,CASSQPRPGQGTYEQYF
TRBV7-6,18,few,TRBD2,TRBJ2-3,TGTGCCAGCAGCTTTTGGGTCGGGACTAGCGGTAGCACAGATACGCAGTATTTT,CASSFWVGTSGSTDTQYF
TRBV7-9,14,few,.,TRBJ2-1,TGTGCCAGCAGCTCGCCTGCAGGAGGCGGTGAGCAGTTCTTC,CASSSPAGGGEQFF
TRBV7-2,17,.,TRBD2,TRBJ2-3,TGTGCCAGCAGCTTAAAGAGCGGGAGGCCTAGCACAGATACGCAGTATTTT,CASSLKSGRPSTDTQYF
TRBV5-1,15,few,TRBD1,TRBJ2-7,TGCGCCAGCAGACCCGGACAGGGGAGTTTAAACGAGCAGTACTTC,CASRPGQGSLNEQYF
TRBV28,14,few,.,TRBJ2-3,TGTGCCAGCAGTTTTACGGGAAGCACAGATACGCAGTATTTT,CASSFTGSTDTQYF
TRBV19,12,few,.,TRBJ2-5,TGTGCCACAAGGGGCGACATGGAGACCCAGTACTTC,CATRGDMETQYF
TRBV5-1,13,.,.,TRBJ2-2,TGCGCCAGCAGACGGGCCGGCACCGGGGAGCTGTTTTTT,CASRRAGTGELFF
TRBV5-1,15,.,.,TRBJ1-1,TGCGCCAGCAGCTCCCAATCTCTCGCGGGCACTGAAGCTTTCTTT,CASSSQSLAGTEAFF
TRBV20-1,13,.,.,TRBJ1-4,TGCAGTGCTAGAGATTTAAGGGTTGAAAAACTGTTTTTT,CSARDLRVEKLFF
TRBV4-3,13,many,.,TRBJ2-3,TGCGCCAGCAGCCAAGTTAGGACAGATACGCAGTATTTT,CASSQVRTDTQYF
TRBV3-1,14,many,.,TRBJ1-1,TGTGCCAGCAGCCAAGTGGTCGGTGGGACTGAAGCTTTCTTT,CASSQVVGGTEAFF
TRBV6-1,14,many,TRBD2,TRBJ2-5,TGTGCCAGCAGTCCTCCGGGACTAGCTGAGACCCAGTACTTC,CASSPPGLAETQYF
TRBV12-3/TRBV12-4,15,many,.,TRBJ2-5,TGTGCCAGCAGTTTCGGATCAGGGGTCGAAGAGACCCAGTACTTC,CASSFGSGVEETQYF
TRBV6-2/TRBV6-3,14,.,.,TRBJ2-7,TGTGCCAGCAGTACCGGGATTAAAAACTACGAGCAGTACTTC,CASSTGIKNYEQYF
TRBV5-1,13,.,.,TRBJ2-3,TGCGCCAGCAGCGGGTCTCTGGGCGATACGCAGTATTTT,CASSGSLGDTQYF
TRBV7-2,15,few,.,TRBJ1-2,TGTGCCAGCAGCCGACTAAGTCCAGACAACTATGGCTACACCTTC,CASSRLSPDNYGYTF
TRBV7-9,15,.,.,TRBJ2-6,TGTGCCAGCAGTAAAACCATGACTGGGGCCAACGTCCTGACTTTC,CASSKTMTGANVLTF
TRBV5-1,15,.,.,TRBJ2-7,TGCGCCAGCAGCTCCGGGACGGCCAGCTCCTACGAGCAGTACTTC,CASSSGTASSYEQYF
TRBV20-1,13,many,.,TRBJ1-2,TGCAGTGCCGAGGGGCGATCAGTCTATGGCTACACCTTC,CSAEGRSVYGYTF
TRBV7-2,15,.,TRBD2,TRBJ2-7,TGTGCCAGCAGCGCTAGACTAGCGGGGGGGAAAGAGCAGTACTTC,CASSARLAGGKEQYF
TRBV5-1,14,.,.,TRBJ2-7,TGCGCCAGCAGCTTGGCCGACAGTTCCTACGAGCAGTACTTC,CASSLADSSYEQYF
TRBV12-3/TRBV12-4,14,few,TRBD1,TRBJ2-7,TGTGCCAGCAGTTGGGGACAGGGGCTCTACGAGCAGTACTTC,CASSWGQGLYEQYF
TRBV9,17,many,TRBD1,TRBJ2-5,TGTGCCAGCAGCGACCGAGCCTTGACAGGGGGCCAGGAGACCCAGTACTTC,CASSDRALTGGQETQYF
TRBV10-3,17,few,TRBD1,TRBJ2-6,TGTGCCATCCAGGGCGACAGGGGCAACTCTGGGGCCAACGTCCTGACTTTC,CAIQGDRGNSGANVLTF
TRBV5-1,14,.,.,TRBJ1-2,TGCGCCAGCAGCTTGTCGAGGGTTAGCGATGGCTACACCTTC,CASSLSRVSDGYTF
TRBV6-5,13,few,.,TRBJ2-1,TGTGCCAGCAGTTCCTCTAGCTCCAATGAGCAGTTCTTC,CASSSSSSNEQFF
TRBV5-6,11,many,.,TRBJ2-1,TGTGCCAGCAGCTTGGGAGGGAAGGGGTTCTTC,CASSLGGKGFF
TRBV4-3,17,.,.,TRBJ2-7,TGCGCCAGCAGCCAAGACTTGGTGGGGACACTATCCTACGAGCAGTACTTC,CASSQDLVGTLSYEQYF
TRBV4-3,16,many,.,TRBJ2-1,TGCGCCAGCAGCCAAGATGGGTCCCGGGTGGGCAATGAGCAGTTCTTC,CASSQDGSRVGNEQFF
TRBV5-1,13,many,.,TRBJ2-5,TGCGCCAGCAGCTTTCGGGACCAAGAGACCCAGTACTTC,CASSFRDQETQYF
TRBV29-1,13,few,.,TRBJ2-1,TGCAGCGTCATACCGGGGGCGGACAATGAGCAGTTCTTC,CSVIPGADNEQFF
TRBV20-1,14,.,.,TRBJ2-1,TGCAGTGCTTTAACCACGAGCTCCTACAATGAGCAGTTCTTC,CSALTTSSYNEQFF
TRBV20-1,12,few,.,TRBJ2-7,TGCAGTGCTAGTATGGTCTCCTACGAGCAGTACTTC,CSASMVSYEQYF
TRBV29-1,14,many,.,TRBJ2-5,TGCAGCGTTGATAAGGCTCGGGGGCAAGAGACCCAGTACTTC,CSVDKARGQETQYF
TRBV11-2,18,few,TRBD2,TRBJ2-7,TGTGCCAGCAGCTTTGAACGGACTAGCGGGAGGCTCTCCTACGAGCAGTACTTC,CASSFERTSGRLSYEQYF